This paragraph covers one TCR beta chain sequence. The antigen is undetermined. Clones were read by immunoSEQ multiplex PCR, and TCRdb kept only the in-frame ones, dropping some. Among about 160,000 clones listed, around 91% were seen once. This CDR3 comprises 13 residues. Trimming pared 9 bases from V and 4 bases from J, leaving 14 bases between. These data belong to a study of T cell responses to AZD1222 COVID-19 vaccine. Findings and caveats of the study: With two AZD1222 doses given, Spike-specific TCR breadth and depth both rose. The span of vaccine-associated CD4 TCRs extended across spike, with dominance at 160-218 and 743-854. Only a handful of AZD1222 recipients, roughly 6 in all, had baseline seropositivity.

The source material was peripheral blood, sampled on day 0 of AZD1222 vaccination. The chain recombines TRBV12-3 or TRBV12-4 with TRBJ2-3; D possibly matches TRBD1 or TRBD2 (5 bases each). The sequence came from an adult in good health. DNA of the CDR3: TGTGCCAGTAGGGCCCCGGGGCCAGATACGCAGTATTTT. It is translated as CASRAPGPDTQYF.